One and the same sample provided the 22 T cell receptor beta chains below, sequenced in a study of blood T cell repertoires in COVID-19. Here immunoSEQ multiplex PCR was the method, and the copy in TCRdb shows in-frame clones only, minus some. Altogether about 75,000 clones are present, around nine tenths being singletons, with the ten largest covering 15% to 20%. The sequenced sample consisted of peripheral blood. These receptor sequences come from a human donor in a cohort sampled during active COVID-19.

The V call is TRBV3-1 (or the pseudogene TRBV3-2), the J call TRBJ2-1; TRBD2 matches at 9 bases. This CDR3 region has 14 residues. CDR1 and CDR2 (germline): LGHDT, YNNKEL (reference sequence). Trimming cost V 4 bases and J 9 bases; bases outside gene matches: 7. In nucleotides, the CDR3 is TGTGCCAGCAGCCTTAGCGGGGGACGGGGTGAGCAGTTCTTC. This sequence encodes CASSLSGGRGEQFF.

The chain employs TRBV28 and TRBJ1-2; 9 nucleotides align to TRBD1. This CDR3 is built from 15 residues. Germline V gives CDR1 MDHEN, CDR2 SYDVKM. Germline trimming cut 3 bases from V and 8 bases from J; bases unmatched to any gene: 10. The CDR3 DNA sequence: TGTGCCAGCAGTTTTCGGACAGGGGCGGGAAAAGGCTACACCTTC. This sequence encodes CASSFRTGAGKGYTF.

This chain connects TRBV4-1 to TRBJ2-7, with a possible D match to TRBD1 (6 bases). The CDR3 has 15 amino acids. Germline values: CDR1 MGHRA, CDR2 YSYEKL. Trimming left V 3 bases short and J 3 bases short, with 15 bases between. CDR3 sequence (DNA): TGCGCCAGCAGCCACCAGGGGCAGGCGGGCTACGAGCAGTACTTC. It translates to CASSHQGQAGYEQYF.

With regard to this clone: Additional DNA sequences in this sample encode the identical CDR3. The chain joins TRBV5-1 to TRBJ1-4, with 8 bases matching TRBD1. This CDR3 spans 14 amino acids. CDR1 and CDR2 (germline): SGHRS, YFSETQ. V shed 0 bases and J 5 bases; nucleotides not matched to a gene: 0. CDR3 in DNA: TGCGCCAGCAGCTTGGGACAGGGGAATGAAAAACTGTTTTTT. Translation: CASSLGQGNEKLFF.

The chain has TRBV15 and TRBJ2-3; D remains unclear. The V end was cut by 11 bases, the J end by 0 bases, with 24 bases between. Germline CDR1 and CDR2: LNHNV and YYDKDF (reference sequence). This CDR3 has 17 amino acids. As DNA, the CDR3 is TGTGCCCCCCCTCGGCAGAGGCCAGCACCTAGCACAGATACGCAGTATTTT. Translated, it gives CAPPRQRPAPSTDTQYF.

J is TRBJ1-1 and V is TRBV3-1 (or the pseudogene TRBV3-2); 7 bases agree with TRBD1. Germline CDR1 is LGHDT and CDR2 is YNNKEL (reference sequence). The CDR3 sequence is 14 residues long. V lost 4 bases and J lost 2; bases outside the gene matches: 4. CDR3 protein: CASSLGTDNTEAFF. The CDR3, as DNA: TGTGCCAGCAGCCTTGGGACAGATAACACTGAAGCTTTCTTT.

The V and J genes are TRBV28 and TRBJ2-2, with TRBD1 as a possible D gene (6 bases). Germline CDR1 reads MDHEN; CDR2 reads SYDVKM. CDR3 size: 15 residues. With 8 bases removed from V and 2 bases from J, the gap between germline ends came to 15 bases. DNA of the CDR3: TGTGCCAGCTTTGCCGGGACACTAAACACCGGGGAGCTGTTTTTT. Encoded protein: CASFAGTLNTGELFF.

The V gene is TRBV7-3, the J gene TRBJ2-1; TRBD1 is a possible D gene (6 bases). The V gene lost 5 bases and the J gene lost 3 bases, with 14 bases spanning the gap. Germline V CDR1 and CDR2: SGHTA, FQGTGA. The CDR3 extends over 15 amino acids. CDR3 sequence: CASSPGTLIYNEQFF. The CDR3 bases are TGTGCCAGCAGCCCGGGGACACTTATCTACAATGAGCAGTTCTTC.

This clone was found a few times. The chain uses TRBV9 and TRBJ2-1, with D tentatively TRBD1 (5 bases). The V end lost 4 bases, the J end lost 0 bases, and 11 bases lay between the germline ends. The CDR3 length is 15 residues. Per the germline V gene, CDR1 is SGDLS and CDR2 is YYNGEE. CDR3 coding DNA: TGTGCCAGCAGCACAGGCTCAAGCTCCTACAATGAGCAGTTCTTC. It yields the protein CASSTGSSSYNEQFF.

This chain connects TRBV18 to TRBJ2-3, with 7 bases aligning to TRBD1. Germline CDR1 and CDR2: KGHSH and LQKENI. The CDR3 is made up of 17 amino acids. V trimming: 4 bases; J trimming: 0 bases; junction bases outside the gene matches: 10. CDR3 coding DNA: TGTGCCAGCTCACTCGTCACAGGGGCGACTAGCACAGATACGCAGTATTTT. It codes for CASSLVTGATSTDTQYF.

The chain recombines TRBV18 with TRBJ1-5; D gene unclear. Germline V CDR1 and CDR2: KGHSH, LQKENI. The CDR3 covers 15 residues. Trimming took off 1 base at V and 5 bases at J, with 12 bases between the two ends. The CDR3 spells CASSPRNTRDQPQHF. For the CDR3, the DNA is TGTGCCAGCTCACCACGGAATACGAGGGATCAGCCCCAGCATTTT.

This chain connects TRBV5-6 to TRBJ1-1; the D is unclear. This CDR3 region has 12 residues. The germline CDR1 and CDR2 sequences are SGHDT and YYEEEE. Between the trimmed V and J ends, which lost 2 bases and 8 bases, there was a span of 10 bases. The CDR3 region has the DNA TGTGCCAGCAGCTTCCCTCTCGGGGAAGCTTTCTTT. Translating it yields CASSFPLGEAFF.

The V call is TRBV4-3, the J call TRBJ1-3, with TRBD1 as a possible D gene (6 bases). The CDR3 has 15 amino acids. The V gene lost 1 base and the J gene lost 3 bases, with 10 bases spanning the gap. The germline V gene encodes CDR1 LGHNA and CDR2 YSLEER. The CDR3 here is CASSQADRIGNTIYF. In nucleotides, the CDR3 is TGCGCCAGCAGCCAAGCAGACAGGATTGGAAACACCATATATTTT.

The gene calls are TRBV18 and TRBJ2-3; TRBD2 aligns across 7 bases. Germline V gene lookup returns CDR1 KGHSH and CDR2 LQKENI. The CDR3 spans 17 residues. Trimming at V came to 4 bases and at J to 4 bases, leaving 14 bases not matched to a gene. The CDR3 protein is CASSLQGRAGVSDTQYF. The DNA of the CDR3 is TGTGCCAGCTCACTCCAAGGCCGGGCGGGAGTCTCAGATACGCAGTATTTT.

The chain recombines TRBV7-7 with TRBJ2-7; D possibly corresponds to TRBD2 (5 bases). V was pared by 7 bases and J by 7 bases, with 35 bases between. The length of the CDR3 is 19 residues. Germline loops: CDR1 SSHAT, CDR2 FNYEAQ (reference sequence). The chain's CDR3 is CASTASSEGVPDRYIEQYF. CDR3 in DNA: TGTGCCAGCACAGCGTCTTCTGAGGGAGTCCCCGACCGCTATATTGAGCAGTACTTC.

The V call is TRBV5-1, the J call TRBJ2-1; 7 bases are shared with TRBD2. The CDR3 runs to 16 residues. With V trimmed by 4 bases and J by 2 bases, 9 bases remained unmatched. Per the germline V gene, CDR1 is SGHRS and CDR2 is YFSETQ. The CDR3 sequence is CASSTGLDRPYNEQFF. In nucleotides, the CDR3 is TGCGCCAGCAGCACCGGACTAGATCGGCCCTACAATGAGCAGTTCTTC.

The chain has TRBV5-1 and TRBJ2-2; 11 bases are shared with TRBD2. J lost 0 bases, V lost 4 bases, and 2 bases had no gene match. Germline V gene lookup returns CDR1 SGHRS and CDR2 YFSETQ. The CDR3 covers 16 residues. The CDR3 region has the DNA TGCGCCAGCAGCGGGACTAGCGGCCCGAACACCGGGGAGCTGTTTTTT. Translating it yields CASSGTSGPNTGELFF. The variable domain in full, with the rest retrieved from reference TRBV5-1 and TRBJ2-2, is KAGVTQTPRYLIKTRGQQVTLSCSPISGHRSVSWYQQTPGQGLQFLFEYFSETQRNKGNFPGRFSGRQFSNSRSEMNVSTLELGDSALYLCASSGTSGPNTGELFFGEGSRLTVL.

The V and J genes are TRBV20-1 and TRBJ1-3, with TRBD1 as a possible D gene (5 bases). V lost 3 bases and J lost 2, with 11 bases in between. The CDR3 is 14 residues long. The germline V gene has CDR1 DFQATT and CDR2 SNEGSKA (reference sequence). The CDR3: CSASPGRAGNTIYF. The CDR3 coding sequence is TGCAGTGCTAGTCCAGGGCGTGCTGGAAACACCATATATTTT.

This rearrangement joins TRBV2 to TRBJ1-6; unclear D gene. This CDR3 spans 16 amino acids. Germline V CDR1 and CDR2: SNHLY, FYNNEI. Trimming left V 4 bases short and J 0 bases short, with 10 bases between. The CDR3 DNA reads TGTGCCAGCAGTGCAGGCCTGAGCTCCTATAATTCACCCCTCCACTTT. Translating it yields CASSAGLSSYNSPLHF.

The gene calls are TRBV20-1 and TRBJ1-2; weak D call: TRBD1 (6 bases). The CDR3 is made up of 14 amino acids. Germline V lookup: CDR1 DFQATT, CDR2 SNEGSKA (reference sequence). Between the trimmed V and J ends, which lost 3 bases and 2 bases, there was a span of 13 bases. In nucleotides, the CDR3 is TGCAGTGCTAGTCCGGGGACACCAAACTATGGCTACACCTTC. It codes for CSASPGTPNYGYTF.

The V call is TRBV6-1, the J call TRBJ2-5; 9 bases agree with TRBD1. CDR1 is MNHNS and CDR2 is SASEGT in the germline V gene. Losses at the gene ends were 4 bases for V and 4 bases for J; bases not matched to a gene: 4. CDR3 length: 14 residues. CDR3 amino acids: CASSVGQGRETQYF. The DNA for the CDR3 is TGTGCCAGCAGTGTCGGACAGGGGCGAGAGACCCAGTACTTC.

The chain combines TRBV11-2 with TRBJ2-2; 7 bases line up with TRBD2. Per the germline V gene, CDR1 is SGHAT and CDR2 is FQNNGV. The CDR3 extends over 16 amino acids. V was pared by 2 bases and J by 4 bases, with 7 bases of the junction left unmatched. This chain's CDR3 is CASSLSLRGSTGELFF. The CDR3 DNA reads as TGTGCCAGCAGCTTATCGTTGCGGGGGAGCACCGGGGAGCTGTTTTTT. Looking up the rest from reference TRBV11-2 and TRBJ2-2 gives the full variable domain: EAGVAQSPRYKIIEKRQSVAFWCNPISGHATLYWYQQILGQGPKLLIQFQNNGVVDDSQLPKDRFSAERLKGVDSTLKIQPAKLEDSAVYLCASSLSLRGSTGELFFGEGSRLTVL.